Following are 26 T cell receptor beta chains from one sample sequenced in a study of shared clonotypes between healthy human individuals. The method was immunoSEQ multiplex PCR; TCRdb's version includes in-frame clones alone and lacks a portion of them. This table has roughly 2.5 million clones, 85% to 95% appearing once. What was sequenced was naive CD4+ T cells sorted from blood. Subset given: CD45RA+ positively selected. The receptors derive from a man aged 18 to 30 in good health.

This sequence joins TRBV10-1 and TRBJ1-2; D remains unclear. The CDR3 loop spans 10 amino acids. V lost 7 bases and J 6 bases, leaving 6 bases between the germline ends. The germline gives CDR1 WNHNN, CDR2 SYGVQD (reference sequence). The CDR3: CASISDGYTF. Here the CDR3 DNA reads TGCGCCAGCATATCGGATGGCTACACCTTC.

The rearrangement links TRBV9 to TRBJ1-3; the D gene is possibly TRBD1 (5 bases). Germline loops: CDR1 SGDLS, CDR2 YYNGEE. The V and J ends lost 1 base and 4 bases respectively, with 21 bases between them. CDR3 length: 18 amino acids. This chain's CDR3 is CASSVSGLQGAGGNTIYF. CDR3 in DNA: TGTGCCAGCAGCGTATCTGGATTACAAGGGGCGGGGGGAAACACCATATATTTT.

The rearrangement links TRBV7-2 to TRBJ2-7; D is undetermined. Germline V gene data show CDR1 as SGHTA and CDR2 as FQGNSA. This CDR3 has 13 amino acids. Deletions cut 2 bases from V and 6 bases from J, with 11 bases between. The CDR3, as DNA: TGTGCCAGCAGCTTAAATTTCGGTGGCGAGCAGTACTTC. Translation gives CASSLNFGGEQYF. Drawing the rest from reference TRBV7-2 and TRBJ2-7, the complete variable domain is GAGVSQSPSNKVTEKGKDVELRCDPISGHTALYWYRQSLGQGLEFLIYFQGNSAPDKSGLPSDRFSAERTGGSVSTLTIQRTQQEDSAVYLCASSLNFGGEQYFGPGTRLTVT.

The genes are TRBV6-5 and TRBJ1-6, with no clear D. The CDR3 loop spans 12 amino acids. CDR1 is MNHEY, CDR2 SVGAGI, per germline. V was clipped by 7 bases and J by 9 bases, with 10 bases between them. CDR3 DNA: TGTGCCAGCAAAAGGGATGTTTCACCCCTCCACTTT. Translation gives CASKRDVSPLHF.

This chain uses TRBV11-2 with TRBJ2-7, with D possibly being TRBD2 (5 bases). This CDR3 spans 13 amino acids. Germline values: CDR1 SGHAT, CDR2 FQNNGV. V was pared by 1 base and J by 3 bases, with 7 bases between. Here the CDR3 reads CASSLVAGYEQYF. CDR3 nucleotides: TGTGCCAGCAGCTTAGTGGCGGGCTACGAGCAGTACTTC.

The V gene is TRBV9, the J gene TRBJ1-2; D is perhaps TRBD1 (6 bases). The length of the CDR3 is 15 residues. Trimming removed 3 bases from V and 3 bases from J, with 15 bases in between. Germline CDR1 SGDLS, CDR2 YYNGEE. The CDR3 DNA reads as TGTGCCAGCAGCGCTACAGGGTTGGCCGACTATGGCTACACCTTC. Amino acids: CASSATGLADYGYTF.

DNA of the CDR3: TGCAGCGTTGATTACCAGAATCAAGAGACCCAGTACTTC. As protein: CSVDYQNQETQYF. V gene TRBV29-1 combines with J gene TRBJ2-5; D not certain. The V and J ends lost 3 bases and 2 bases respectively, with 10 bases between them. Looked up from germline, CDR1 is SQVTM and CDR2 is ANQGSEA. The CDR3 loop spans 13 amino acids.

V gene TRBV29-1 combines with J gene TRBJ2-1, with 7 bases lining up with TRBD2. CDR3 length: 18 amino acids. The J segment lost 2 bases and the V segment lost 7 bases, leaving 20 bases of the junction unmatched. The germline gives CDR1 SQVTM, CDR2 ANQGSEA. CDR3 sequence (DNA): TGCAGCGCTATGCGGGGGTCATTTTCACCGGGACCCTACAATGAGCAGTTCTTC. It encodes CSAMRGSFSPGPYNEQFF.

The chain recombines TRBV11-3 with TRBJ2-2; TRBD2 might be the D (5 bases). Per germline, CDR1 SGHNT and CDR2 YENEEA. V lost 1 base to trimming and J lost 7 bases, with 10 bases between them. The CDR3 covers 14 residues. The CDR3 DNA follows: TGTGCCAGCAGCTTAGCGGGGTGGGGCGGGGAGCTGTTTTTT. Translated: CASSLAGWGGELFF.

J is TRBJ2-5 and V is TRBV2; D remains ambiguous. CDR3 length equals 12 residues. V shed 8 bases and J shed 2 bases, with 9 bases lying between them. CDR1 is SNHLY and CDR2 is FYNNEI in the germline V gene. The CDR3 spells CASGPNQETQYF. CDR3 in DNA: TGTGCCAGCGGACCGAATCAAGAGACCCAGTACTTC.

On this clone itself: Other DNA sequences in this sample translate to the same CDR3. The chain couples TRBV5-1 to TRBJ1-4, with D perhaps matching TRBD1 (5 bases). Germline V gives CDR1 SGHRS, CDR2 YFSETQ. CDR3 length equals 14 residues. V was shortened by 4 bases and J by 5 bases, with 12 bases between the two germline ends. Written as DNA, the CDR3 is TGCGCCAGCAGCCTCGGGGCAGGGAATGAAAAACTGTTTTTT. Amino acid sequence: CASSLGAGNEKLFF.

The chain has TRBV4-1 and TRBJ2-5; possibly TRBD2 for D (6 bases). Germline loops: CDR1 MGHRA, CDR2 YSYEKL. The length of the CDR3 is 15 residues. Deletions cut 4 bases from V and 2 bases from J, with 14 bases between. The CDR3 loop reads CASSPSLREQETQYF. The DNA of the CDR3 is TGCGCCAGCAGCCCATCACTCCGGGAGCAAGAGACCCAGTACTTC.

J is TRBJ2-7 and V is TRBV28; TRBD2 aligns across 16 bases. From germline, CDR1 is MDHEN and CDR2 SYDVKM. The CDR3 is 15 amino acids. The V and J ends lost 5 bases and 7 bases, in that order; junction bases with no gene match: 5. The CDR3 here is CASSLGLAGGREQYF. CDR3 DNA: TGTGCCAGCAGTCTGGGACTAGCGGGGGGGAGGGAGCAGTACTTC.

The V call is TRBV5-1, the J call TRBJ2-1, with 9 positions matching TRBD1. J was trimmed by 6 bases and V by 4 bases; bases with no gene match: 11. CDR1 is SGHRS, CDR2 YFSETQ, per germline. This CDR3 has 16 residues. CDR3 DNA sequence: TGCGCCAGCAGCGGCAACCGGGACAGGGAAGGCAATGAGCAGTTCTTC. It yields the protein CASSGNRDREGNEQFF.

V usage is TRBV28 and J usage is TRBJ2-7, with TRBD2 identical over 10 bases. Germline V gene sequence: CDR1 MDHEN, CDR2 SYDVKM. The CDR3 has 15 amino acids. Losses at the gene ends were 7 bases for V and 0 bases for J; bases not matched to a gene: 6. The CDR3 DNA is TGTGCCAGCACCTCACTAGCGGGGACCTCCTACGAGCAGTACTTC. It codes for CASTSLAGTSYEQYF.

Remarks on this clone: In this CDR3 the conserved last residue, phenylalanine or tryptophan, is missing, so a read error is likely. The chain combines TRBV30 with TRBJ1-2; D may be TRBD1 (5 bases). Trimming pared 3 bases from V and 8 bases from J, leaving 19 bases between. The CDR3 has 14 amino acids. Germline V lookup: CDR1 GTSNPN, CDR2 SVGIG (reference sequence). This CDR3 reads CAWSQQATGAGYTL. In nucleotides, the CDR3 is TGTGCCTGGAGCCAGCAGGCTACTGGGGCGGGCTACACCCTC.

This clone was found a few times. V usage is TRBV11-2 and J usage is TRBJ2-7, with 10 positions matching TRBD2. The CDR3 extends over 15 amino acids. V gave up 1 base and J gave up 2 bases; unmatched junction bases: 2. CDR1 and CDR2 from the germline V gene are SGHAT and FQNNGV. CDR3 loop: CASSLVAGGTYEQYF. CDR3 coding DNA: TGTGCCAGCAGCTTAGTAGCGGGAGGAACCTACGAGCAGTACTTC.

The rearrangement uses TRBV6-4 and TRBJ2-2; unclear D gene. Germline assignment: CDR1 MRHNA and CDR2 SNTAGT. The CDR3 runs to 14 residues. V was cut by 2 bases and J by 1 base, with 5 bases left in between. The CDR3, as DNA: TGTGCCAGCAGTGACATTGGGAACACCGGGGAGCTGTTTTTT. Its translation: CASSDIGNTGELFF.

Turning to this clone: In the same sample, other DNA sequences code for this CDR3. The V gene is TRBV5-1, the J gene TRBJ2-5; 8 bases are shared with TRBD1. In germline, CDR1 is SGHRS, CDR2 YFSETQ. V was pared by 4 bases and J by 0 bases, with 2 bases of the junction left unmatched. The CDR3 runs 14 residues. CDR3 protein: CASSGDRYQETQYF. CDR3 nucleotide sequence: TGCGCCAGCAGCGGGGACAGGTACCAAGAGACCCAGTACTTC.

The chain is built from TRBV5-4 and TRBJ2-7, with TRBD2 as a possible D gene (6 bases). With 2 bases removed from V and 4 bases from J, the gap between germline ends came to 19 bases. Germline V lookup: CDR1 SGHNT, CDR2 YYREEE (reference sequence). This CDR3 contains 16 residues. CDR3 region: CASSFGSGKASYEQYF. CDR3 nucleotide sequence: TGTGCCAGCAGCTTCGGTAGCGGAAAAGCGTCATACGAGCAGTACTTC.

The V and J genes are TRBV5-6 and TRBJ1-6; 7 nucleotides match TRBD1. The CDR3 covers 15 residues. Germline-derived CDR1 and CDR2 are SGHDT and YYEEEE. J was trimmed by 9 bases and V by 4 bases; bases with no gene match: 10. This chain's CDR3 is CASSPTTGKGSPLHF. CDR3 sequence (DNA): TGTGCCAGCAGCCCTACGACAGGGAAGGGTTCACCCCTCCACTTT.

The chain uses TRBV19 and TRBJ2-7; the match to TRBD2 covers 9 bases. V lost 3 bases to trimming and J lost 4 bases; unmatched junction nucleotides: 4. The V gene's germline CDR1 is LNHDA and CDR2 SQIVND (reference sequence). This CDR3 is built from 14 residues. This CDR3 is CASSIYSGSYEQYF. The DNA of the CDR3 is TGTGCCAGTAGTATCTATAGCGGGAGTTACGAGCAGTACTTC.

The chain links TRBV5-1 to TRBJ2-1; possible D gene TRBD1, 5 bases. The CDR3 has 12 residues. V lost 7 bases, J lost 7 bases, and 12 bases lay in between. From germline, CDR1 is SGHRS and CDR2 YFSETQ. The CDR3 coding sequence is TGCGCCAGCCACATGGCAGGGAATGAGCAGTTCTTC. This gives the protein CASHMAGNEQFF.

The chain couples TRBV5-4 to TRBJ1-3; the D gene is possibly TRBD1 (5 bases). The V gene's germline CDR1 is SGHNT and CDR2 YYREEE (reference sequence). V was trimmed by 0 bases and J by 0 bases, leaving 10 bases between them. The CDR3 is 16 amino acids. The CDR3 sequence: CASSLESGGSGNTIYF. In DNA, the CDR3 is TGTGCCAGCAGCTTGGAATCGGGGGGCTCTGGAAACACCATATATTTT.

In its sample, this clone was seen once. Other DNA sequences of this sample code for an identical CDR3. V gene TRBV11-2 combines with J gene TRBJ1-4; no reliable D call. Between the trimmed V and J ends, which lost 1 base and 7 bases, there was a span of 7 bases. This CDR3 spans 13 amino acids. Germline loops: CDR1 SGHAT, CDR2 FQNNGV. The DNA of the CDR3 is TGTGCCAGCAGCTTAGGGGAACGTGAAAAACTGTTTTTT. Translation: CASSLGEREKLFF.

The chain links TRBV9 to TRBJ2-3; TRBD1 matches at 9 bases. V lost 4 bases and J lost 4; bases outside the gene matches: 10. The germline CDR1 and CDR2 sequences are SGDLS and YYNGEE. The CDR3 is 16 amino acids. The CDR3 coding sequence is TGTGCCAGCAGCCCCAAGACAGGGGGTCGGGCAGATACGCAGTATTTT. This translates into CASSPKTGGRADTQYF.